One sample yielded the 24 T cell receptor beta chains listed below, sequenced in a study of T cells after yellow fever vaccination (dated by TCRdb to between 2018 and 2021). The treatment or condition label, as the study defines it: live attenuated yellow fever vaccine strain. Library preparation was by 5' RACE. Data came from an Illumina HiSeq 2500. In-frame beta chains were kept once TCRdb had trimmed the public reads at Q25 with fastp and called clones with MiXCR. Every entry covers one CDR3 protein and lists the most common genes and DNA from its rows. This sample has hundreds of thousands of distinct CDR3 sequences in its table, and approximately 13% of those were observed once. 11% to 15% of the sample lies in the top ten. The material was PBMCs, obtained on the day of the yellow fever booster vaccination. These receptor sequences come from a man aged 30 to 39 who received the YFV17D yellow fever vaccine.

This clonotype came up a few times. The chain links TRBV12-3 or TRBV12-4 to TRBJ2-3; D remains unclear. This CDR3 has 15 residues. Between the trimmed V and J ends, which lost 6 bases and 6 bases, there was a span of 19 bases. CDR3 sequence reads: CASRHLGLGSDTQYF. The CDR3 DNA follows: TGTGCCAGCAGGCACCTTGGTTTGGGGTCCGATACGCAGTATTTT.

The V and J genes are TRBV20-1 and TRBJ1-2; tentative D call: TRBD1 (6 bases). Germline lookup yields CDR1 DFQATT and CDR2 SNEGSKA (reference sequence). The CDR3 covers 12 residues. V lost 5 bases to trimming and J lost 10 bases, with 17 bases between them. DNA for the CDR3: TGCAGTGCTCGGACAGCCTCCACCTACTACACCTTC. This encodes CSARTASTYYTF.

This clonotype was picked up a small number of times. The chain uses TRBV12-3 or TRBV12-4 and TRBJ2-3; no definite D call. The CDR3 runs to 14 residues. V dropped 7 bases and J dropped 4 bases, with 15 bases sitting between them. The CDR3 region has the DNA TGTGCCAGCACTGTCGCTGGAGTGTCAGATACGCAGTATTTT. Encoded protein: CASTVAGVSDTQYF.

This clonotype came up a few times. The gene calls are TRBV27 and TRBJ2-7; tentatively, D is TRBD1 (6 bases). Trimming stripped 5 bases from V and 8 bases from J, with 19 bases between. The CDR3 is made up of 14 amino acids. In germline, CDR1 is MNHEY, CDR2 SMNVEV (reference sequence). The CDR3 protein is CASSLNTRDIQQYF. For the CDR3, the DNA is TGTGCCAGCAGTCTAAATACCCGGGACATCCAGCAGTACTTC.

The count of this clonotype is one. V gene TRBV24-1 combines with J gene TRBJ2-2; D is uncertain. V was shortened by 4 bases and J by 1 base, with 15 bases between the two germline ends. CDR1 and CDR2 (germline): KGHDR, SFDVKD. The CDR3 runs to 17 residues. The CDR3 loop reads CATSDSRRLRNTGELFF. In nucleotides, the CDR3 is TGTGCCACCAGTGACTCTCGGAGACTGAGGAACACCGGGGAGCTGTTTTTT.

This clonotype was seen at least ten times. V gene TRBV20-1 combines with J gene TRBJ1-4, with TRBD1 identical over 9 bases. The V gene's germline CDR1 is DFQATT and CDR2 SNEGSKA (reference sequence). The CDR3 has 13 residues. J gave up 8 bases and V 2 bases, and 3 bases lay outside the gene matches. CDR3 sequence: CSARYDRGEKLFF. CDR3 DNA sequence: TGCAGTGCTAGATACGACAGGGGGGAAAAACTGTTTTTT.

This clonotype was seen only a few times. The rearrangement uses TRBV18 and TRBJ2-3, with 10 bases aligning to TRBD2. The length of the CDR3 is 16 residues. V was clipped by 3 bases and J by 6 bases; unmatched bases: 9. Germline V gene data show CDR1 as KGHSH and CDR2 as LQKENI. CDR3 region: CASSPQVAGGGDTQYF. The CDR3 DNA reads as TGTGCCAGCTCACCCCAAGTAGCGGGAGGCGGTGATACGCAGTATTTT.

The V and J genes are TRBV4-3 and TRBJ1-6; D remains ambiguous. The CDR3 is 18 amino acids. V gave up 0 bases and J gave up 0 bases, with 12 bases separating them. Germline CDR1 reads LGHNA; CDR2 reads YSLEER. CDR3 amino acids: CASSQEPTRSSYNSPLHF. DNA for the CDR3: TGCGCCAGCAGCCAAGAACCTACCAGGAGCTCCTATAATTCACCCCTCCACTTT.

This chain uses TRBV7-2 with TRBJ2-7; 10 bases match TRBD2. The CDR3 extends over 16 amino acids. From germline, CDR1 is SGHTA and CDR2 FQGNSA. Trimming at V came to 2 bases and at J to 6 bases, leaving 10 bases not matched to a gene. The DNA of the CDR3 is TGTGCCAGCAGCTTAAGTAGCGGGGGGCCGGAAAGCGAGCAGTACTTC. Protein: CASSLSSGGPESEQYF.

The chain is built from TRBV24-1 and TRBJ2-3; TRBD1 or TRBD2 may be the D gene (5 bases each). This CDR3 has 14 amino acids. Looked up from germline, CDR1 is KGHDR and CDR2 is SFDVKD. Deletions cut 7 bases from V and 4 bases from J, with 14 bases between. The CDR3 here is CATSVGTAADTQYF. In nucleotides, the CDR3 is TGTGCCACCAGCGTCGGGACGGCGGCAGATACGCAGTATTTT.

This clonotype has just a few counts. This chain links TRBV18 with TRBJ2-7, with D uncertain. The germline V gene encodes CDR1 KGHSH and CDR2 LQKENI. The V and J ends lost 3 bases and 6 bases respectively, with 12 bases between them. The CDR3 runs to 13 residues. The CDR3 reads CASSPATLLEQYF. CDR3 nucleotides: TGTGCCAGCTCACCCGCGACCCTCCTCGAGCAGTACTTC.

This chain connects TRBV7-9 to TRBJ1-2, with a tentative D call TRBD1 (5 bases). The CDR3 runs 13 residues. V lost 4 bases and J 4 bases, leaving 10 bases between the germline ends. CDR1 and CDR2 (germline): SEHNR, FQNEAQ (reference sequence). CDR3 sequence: CASSSWGGYGYTF. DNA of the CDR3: TGTGCCAGCAGCTCATGGGGGGGCTATGGCTACACCTTC.

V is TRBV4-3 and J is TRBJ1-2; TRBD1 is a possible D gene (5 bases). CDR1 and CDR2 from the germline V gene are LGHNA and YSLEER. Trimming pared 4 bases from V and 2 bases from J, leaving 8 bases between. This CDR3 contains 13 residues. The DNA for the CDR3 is TGCGCCAGCAGCCCATGGGGGAACTATGGCTACACCTTC. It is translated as CASSPWGNYGYTF.

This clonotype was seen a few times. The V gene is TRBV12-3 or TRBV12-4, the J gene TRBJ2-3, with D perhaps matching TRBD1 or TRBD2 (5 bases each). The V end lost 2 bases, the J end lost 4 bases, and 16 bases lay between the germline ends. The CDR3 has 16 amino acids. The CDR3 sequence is CASSLTGATVADTQYF. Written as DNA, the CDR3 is TGTGCCAGCAGTTTAACCGGGGCTACCGTAGCAGATACGCAGTATTTT.

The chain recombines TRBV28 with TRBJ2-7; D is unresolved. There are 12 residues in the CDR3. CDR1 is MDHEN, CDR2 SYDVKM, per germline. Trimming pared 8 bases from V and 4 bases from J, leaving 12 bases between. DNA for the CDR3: TGTGCCAGCGGATCCAGTAGGTACGAGCAGTACTTC. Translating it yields CASGSSRYEQYF.

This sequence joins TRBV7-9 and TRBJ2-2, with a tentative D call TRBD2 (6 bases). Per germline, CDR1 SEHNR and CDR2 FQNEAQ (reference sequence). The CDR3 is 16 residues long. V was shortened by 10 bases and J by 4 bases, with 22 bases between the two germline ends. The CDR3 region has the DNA TGTGCCACTCTCCCTTGGGAGGTGGCATCCACCGGGGAGCTGTTTTTT. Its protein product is CATLPWEVASTGELFF.

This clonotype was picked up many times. The CDR3 DNA sequence: TGTGCCAGCAGTTATCAAGTCCTGAACACTGAAGCTTTCTTT. This sequence encodes CASSYQVLNTEAFF. The chain joins TRBV12-3 or TRBV12-4 to TRBJ1-1; D not resolved. V gave up 4 bases and J gave up 0 bases, with 9 bases separating them. The CDR3 loop spans 14 amino acids.

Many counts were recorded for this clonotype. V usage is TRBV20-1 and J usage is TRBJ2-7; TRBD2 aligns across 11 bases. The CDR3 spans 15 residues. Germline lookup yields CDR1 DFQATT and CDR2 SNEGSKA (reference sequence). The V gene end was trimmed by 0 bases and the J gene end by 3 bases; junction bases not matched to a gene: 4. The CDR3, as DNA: TGCAGTGCTAGAGATACTAGCGGGAGTATCTACGAGCAGTACTTC. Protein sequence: CSARDTSGSIYEQYF.

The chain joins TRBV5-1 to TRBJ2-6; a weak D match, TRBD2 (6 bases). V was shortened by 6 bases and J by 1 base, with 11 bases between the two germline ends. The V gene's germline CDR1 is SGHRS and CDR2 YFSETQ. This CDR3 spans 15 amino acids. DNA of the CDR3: TGCGCCAGCACCCCCGGAGGGTCTGGGGCCAACGTCCTGACTTTC. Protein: CASTPGGSGANVLTF.

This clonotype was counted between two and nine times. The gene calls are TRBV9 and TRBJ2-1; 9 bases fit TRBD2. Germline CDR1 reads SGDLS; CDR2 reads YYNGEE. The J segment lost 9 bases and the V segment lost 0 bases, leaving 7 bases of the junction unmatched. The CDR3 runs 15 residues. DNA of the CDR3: TGTGCCAGCAGCGTAGTGGGGACTAGCAAAGGTGAGCAGTTCTTC. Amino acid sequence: CASSVVGTSKGEQFF.

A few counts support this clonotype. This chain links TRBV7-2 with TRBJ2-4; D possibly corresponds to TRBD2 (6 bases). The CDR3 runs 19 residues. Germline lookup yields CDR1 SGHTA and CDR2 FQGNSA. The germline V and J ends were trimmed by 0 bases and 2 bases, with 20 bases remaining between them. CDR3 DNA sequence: TGTGCCAGCAGCTTAGCCCTCCTGGAGGGAGTAGGTTCCAAAAACATTCAGTACTTC. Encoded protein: CASSLALLEGVGSKNIQYF.

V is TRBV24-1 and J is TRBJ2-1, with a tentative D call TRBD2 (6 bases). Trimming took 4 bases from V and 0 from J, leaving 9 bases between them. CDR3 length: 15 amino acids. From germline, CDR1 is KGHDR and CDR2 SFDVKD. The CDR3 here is CATSDLDYSYNEQFF. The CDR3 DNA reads TGTGCCACCAGTGACCTGGACTACTCCTACAATGAGCAGTTCTTC.

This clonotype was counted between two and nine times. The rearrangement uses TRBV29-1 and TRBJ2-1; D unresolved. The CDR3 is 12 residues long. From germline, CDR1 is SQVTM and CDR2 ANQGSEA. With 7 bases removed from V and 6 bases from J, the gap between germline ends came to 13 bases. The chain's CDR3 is CSAAYRTNEQFF. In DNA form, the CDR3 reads TGCAGCGCTGCCTATCGGACCAATGAGCAGTTCTTC.

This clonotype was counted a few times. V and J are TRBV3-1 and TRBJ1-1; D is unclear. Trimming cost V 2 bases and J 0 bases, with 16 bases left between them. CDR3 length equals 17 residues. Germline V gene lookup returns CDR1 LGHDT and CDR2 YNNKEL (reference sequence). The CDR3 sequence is CASSQPSGAYMNTEAFF. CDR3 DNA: TGTGCCAGCAGCCAACCCTCCGGAGCCTACATGAACACTGAAGCTTTCTTT.